This T cell receptor (beta chain) is drawn from a study of neurological immune-mediated disorders. Study results and caveats: HTLV-1-associated myelopathy had the most TCR clonal expansion, whereas multiple sclerosis had the least (lower than in healthy controls).

Many counts were recorded for this clonotype. Its antigen is not identified. Germline V gene sequence: CDR1 DFQATT, CDR2 SNEGSKA (reference sequence). Trimming stripped 0 bases from V and 5 bases from J, with 17 bases between. CDR3 length: 15 amino acids. Indicated time point: longitudinal time-point 3. Unsorted libraries came from 2 million PBMCs stored at -80 °C. A 10-nucleotide random UMI tagged transcripts in template-switch 5'RACE cDNA synthesis. A single run covered 15-18 subjects with over 160 million TCR-beta sequences. TCRdb called the 5' RACE reads again in MiXCR, with one record for every CDR3 protein. The sample lists about 45,000 distinct CDR3 sequences, roughly 12% occurring once.

This clonotype was obtained from a man aged 30 to 45 in good health. The V call is TRBV20-1, the J call TRBJ2-7; TRBD2 is a possible D gene (5 bases). The sequencing sample was made of PBMCs. The CDR3 spells CSARDMRGRLNEQYF. The CDR3 region has the DNA TGCAGTGCTAGAGATATGCGAGGGCGTCTGAACGAGCAGTACTTC.